This passage covers 28 T cell receptor beta chains from one sample sequenced in a study of siplizumab effects on memory and regulatory T cells. The repertoire was sequenced with immunoSEQ multiplex PCR; TCRdb's copy has only in-frame clones and lacks some. The sample comprises over 85,000 clones, around 90% of which are singletons, and 1.1% rests with the top ten. Source material: CD4+ T cells sorted from blood. These TCRs come from a human donor in good health.

This rearrangement joins TRBV11-1 to TRBJ2-5; the match to TRBD2 covers 13 bases. Per germline, CDR1 SGHAT and CDR2 FQDESV (reference sequence). Losses at the gene ends were 3 bases for V and 5 bases for J; bases not matched to a gene: 6. CDR3 size: 16 residues. CDR3 nucleotide sequence: TGTGCCAGCAGCTTCACTAGCGGGAGGGCTGGGGAGACCCAGTACTTC. Translated: CASSFTSGRAGETQYF.

This clone was observed a handful of times. The gene calls are TRBV6-5 and TRBJ1-4; D is ambiguous. CDR1 and CDR2 (germline): MNHEY, SVGAGI. The CDR3 is 14 amino acids. The germline V and J ends were trimmed by 2 bases and 5 bases, with 9 bases remaining between them. The CDR3 region has the DNA TGTGCCAGCAGTTACGGGGTCTCGAATGAAAAACTGTTTTTT. This gives the protein CASSYGVSNEKLFF.

The V and J genes are TRBV11-3 and TRBJ1-2, with a weak D call TRBD1 (5 bases). The CDR3 covers 13 residues. V was clipped by 0 bases and J by 8 bases, with 10 bases between them. Germline V gene lookup returns CDR1 SGHNT and CDR2 YENEEA. CDR3 DNA: TGTGCCAGCAGCTTAGAAAAGGGACGAGGCTACACCTTC. It codes for CASSLEKGRGYTF.

The rearrangement joins TRBV7-9 to TRBJ2-5; D not certain. CDR1 is SEHNR, CDR2 FQNEAQ, per germline (reference sequence). V was clipped by 0 bases and J by 2 bases, with 19 bases between them. This CDR3 contains 18 residues. The CDR3 spells CASSLAGSTIPKQETQYF. The CDR3 bases are TGTGCCAGCAGCTTAGCTGGGTCTACAATTCCAAAGCAAGAGACCCAGTACTTC.

This sequence joins TRBV4-1 and TRBJ2-1; D might be TRBD2 (6 bases). Deletions cut 6 bases from V and 8 bases from J, with 14 bases between. Looked up from germline, CDR1 is MGHRA and CDR2 is YSYEKL. The CDR3 consists of 13 residues. The CDR3, as DNA: TGCGCCAGCAGTCCTTTTTGGGAGGATGAGCAGTTCTTC. Its protein is CASSPFWEDEQFF.

This chain connects TRBV11-1 to TRBJ2-7, with a possible D match to TRBD1 (5 bases). The CDR3 loop spans 15 amino acids. From germline, CDR1 is SGHAT and CDR2 FQDESV (reference sequence). The V end lost 4 bases, the J end lost 1 base, and 14 bases lay between the germline ends. In DNA, the CDR3 is TGTGCCAGCAGCTCCTCTAACAGGAGATCCTACGAGCAGTACTTC. Translating it yields CASSSSNRRSYEQYF.

This clone turned up a few times. The chain recombines TRBV30 with TRBJ2-5; the D gene is possibly TRBD2 (5 bases). V was pared by 5 bases and J by 4 bases, with 14 bases between. This CDR3 has 13 amino acids. Germline loops: CDR1 GTSNPN, CDR2 SVGIG (reference sequence). The CDR3, as DNA: TGTGCCTGGCGAGCGAGGGTAGGAGAGACCCAGTACTTC. Protein product: CAWRARVGETQYF.

Points on this clone: Relative to the germline gene, one junction end is altered; a read error may explain this. The sample contains more than one DNA sequence encoding this CDR3. The chain links TRBV18 to TRBJ1-5, with D perhaps matching TRBD1 (5 bases). Per the germline V gene, CDR1 is KGHSH and CDR2 is LQKENI. The CDR3 loop spans 15 amino acids. The CDR3 spells CASSPWGEIGQPQHF. The DNA of the CDR3 is TGCGCCAGCTCACCGTGGGGGGAGATCGGCCAGCCCCAGCATTTT.

The genes are TRBV6-1 and TRBJ1-1; D ambiguous. Germline V lookup: CDR1 MNHNS, CDR2 SASEGT. The CDR3 spans 14 residues. Trimming took off 4 bases at V and 6 bases at J, with 15 bases between the two ends. The CDR3 DNA follows: TGTGCCAGCAGTGTCGAGACGGGGAGACCTGAAGCTTTCTTT. Translated, it gives CASSVETGRPEAFF.

The J gene is TRBJ1-2, the V gene TRBV6-5, with 10 bases fitting TRBD1. CDR1 and CDR2 from the germline V gene are MNHEY and SVGAGI. There are 14 residues in the CDR3. With 8 bases clipped from V and 5 bases from J, the junction kept 8 bases outside the gene matches. This CDR3 reads CASDYTDRGYGYTF. CDR3 DNA: TGTGCCAGCGATTATACGGACAGGGGGTATGGCTACACCTTC.

This chain joins TRBV27 and TRBJ2-7, with 12 bases matching TRBD2. V gave up 4 bases and J gave up 1 base; unmatched junction bases: 5. The CDR3 has 16 residues. Germline CDR1 is MNHEY and CDR2 is SMNVEV (reference sequence). The CDR3 DNA reads as TGTGCCAGCAGTTCGCTAGCGGGAGGGAAGTCCTACGAGCAGTACTTC. Amino acid sequence: CASSSLAGGKSYEQYF.

The chain recombines TRBV28 with TRBJ2-7, with D perhaps TRBD1 or TRBD2 (6 bases each). Trimming left V 6 bases short and J 10 bases short, with 25 bases between. Germline-derived CDR1 and CDR2 are MDHEN and SYDVKM. This CDR3 has 15 residues. This chain's CDR3 is CASRRRKGGLLGQYF. As DNA, the CDR3 is TGTGCCAGCAGAAGGCGCAAGGGGGGCTTGTTAGGTCAGTACTTC. Looking up the rest from reference TRBV28 and TRBJ2-7 gives the full variable domain: DVKVTQSSRYLVKRTGEKVFLECVQDMDHENMFWYRQDPGLGLRLIYFSYDVKMKEKGDIPEGYSVSREKKERFSLILESASTNQTSMYLCASRRRKGGLLGQYFGPGTRLTVT.

The rearrangement uses TRBV19 and TRBJ1-2, with 9 bases matching TRBD1. Germline CDR1 is LNHDA and CDR2 is SQIVND (reference sequence). After removal of 7 bases from V and 6 bases from J, the junction contained 9 bases not matched to a gene. This CDR3 region has 14 residues. The CDR3 region has the DNA TGTGCCAGTAAAGGGGACAGGGTAGTGGATGGCTACACCTTC. It specifies CASKGDRVVDGYTF.

The chain carries TRBV25-1 and TRBJ2-7; a weak D match, TRBD1 (6 bases). The CDR3 covers 13 residues. Germline CDR1 MGHDK, CDR2 SYGVNS. V lost 8 bases to trimming and J lost 0 bases, with 11 bases between them. The chain's CDR3 is CASGKDSSYEQYF. DNA of the CDR3: TGTGCCAGCGGTAAGGACAGCTCCTACGAGCAGTACTTC.

The chain combines TRBV15 with TRBJ2-7; 8 bases align to TRBD2. Germline values: CDR1 LNHNV, CDR2 YYDKDF (reference sequence). Losses at the gene ends were 2 bases for V and 3 bases for J; bases not matched to a gene: 6. This CDR3 has 15 amino acids. The DNA for the CDR3 is TGTGCCACCAGCAGAACCGGGACTAGAGGCTACGAGCAGTACTTC. Protein sequence: CATSRTGTRGYEQYF.

Only one count was recorded for this clone. The J gene is TRBJ1-6, the V gene TRBV7-8; 10 positions match TRBD1. V lost 5 bases, J lost 8 bases, and 6 bases stayed unmatched. This CDR3 spans 15 amino acids. The germline V gene encodes CDR1 SGHVS and CDR2 FQNEAQ. The CDR3 region has the DNA TGTGCCAGCAGCACCGGGACAGGGGCGTATTCACCCCTCCACTTT. Its translation: CASSTGTGAYSPLHF. The full variable domain, with the rest looked up from reference TRBV7-8 and TRBJ1-6, is GAGVSQSPRYKVAKRGQDVALRCDPISGHVSLFWYQQALGQGPEFLTYFQNEAQLDKSGLPSDRFFAERPEGSVSTLKIQRTQQEDSAVYLCASSTGTGAYSPLHFGNGTRLTVT.

The gene calls are TRBV7-9 and TRBJ2-7; 11 bases line up with TRBD2. Germline trimming cut 1 base from V and 7 bases from J; bases unmatched to any gene: 3. There are 14 residues in the CDR3. CDR1 SEHNR and CDR2 FQNEAQ come from the germline V gene (reference sequence). The DNA of the CDR3 is TGTGCCAGCAGCTTAGAACTAGCGGGAGATGAGCAGTACTTC. Protein product: CASSLELAGDEQYF.

The chain is built from TRBV6-1 and TRBJ2-3; tentatively, D is TRBD2 (5 bases). Trimming pared 5 bases from V and 0 bases from J, leaving 12 bases between. CDR3 length equals 15 residues. Germline V lookup: CDR1 MNHNS, CDR2 SASEGT. The CDR3: CASSPRGRSTDTQYF. In nucleotides, the CDR3 is TGTGCCAGCAGTCCCCGAGGGCGGAGCACAGATACGCAGTATTTT.

This rearrangement joins TRBV5-1 to TRBJ1-2, with D perhaps TRBD1 (5 bases). Germline V gene sequence: CDR1 SGHRS, CDR2 YFSETQ. Trimming stripped 4 bases from V and 2 bases from J, with 15 bases between. This CDR3 is 15 amino acids long. CDR3 amino acids: CASSPTGTANYGYTF. The DNA of the CDR3 is TGCGCCAGCAGCCCTACCGGGACGGCAAACTATGGCTACACCTTC.

V is TRBV18 and J is TRBJ2-3; TRBD2 is a possible D gene (5 bases). Trimming took off 2 bases at V and 1 base at J, with 7 bases between the two ends. The CDR3 loop spans 14 amino acids. Germline loops: CDR1 KGHSH, CDR2 LQKENI. This CDR3 reads CASSPGRRTDTQYF. The CDR3 bases are TGTGCCAGCTCACCAGGGAGACGCACAGATACGCAGTATTTT.

The chain employs TRBV29-1 and TRBJ2-7, with D maybe TRBD2 (5 bases). Trimming left V 1 base short and J 0 bases short, with 7 bases between. The CDR3 has 13 residues. Germline loops: CDR1 SQVTM, CDR2 ANQGSEA. The CDR3: CSVEGEISYEQYF. The DNA of the CDR3 is TGCAGCGTTGAAGGGGAGATCTCCTACGAGCAGTACTTC.

The rearrangement links TRBV9 to TRBJ2-6, with TRBD1 as a possible D gene (6 bases). V was pared by 3 bases and J by 2 bases, with 12 bases between. CDR3 length: 16 amino acids. Per the germline V gene, CDR1 is SGDLS and CDR2 is YYNGEE. CDR3 sequence reads: CASSAKQGPGANVLTF. CDR3 nucleotides: TGTGCCAGCAGCGCGAAGCAGGGGCCTGGGGCCAACGTCCTGACTTTC. The variable domain in full, completed from reference TRBV9 and TRBJ2-6, reads DSGVTQTPKHLITATGQRVTLRCSPRSGDLSVYWYQQSLDQGLQFLIQYYNGEERAKGNILERFSAQQFPDLHSELNLSSLELGDSALYFCASSAKQGPGANVLTFGAGSRLTVL.

The gene calls are TRBV28 and TRBJ1-4; D call uncertain. This CDR3 is built from 15 residues. V was cut by 6 bases and J by 5 bases, with 16 bases left in between. Germline CDR1 MDHEN, CDR2 SYDVKM. The CDR3 reads CASSSLGSGNEKLFF. The CDR3 DNA sequence: TGTGCCAGCAGCTCCCTAGGCTCGGGAAATGAAAAACTGTTTTTT.

This sequence joins TRBV30 and TRBJ1-4; no reliable D call. Germline V gene data show CDR1 as GTSNPN and CDR2 as SVGIG (reference sequence). The CDR3 contains 13 residues. Deletions cut 5 bases from V and 8 bases from J, with 15 bases between. The CDR3 spells CAWYNRGSEKLFF. The CDR3 nucleotides are TGTGCCTGGTACAATCGAGGATCCGAAAAACTGTTTTTT. The variable domain in full, completed from reference TRBV30 and TRBJ1-4, reads SQTIHQWPATLVQPVGSPLSLECTVEGTSNPNLYWYRQAAGRGLQLLFYSVGIGQISSEVPQNLSASRPQDRQFILSSKKLLLSDSGFYLCAWYNRGSEKLFFGSGTQLSVL.

The rearrangement joins TRBV27 to TRBJ2-1; D is unresolved. The CDR3 sequence is 14 residues long. Trimming took off 3 bases at V and 7 bases at J, with 13 bases between the two ends. The V gene's germline CDR1 is MNHEY and CDR2 SMNVEV (reference sequence). The CDR3: CASSFRQDQNEQFF. DNA for the CDR3: TGTGCCAGCAGTTTCCGACAAGATCAGAATGAGCAGTTCTTC.

This clone came up once. The chain combines TRBV7-3 with TRBJ2-3, with D unclear. There are 12 residues in the CDR3. CDR1 and CDR2 from the germline V gene are SGHTA and FQGTGA. V was clipped by 4 bases and J by 2 bases, with 4 bases between them. CDR3 sequence reads: CASSSNTDTQYF. The CDR3, as DNA: TGTGCCAGCAGCTCAAACACAGATACGCAGTATTTT.

This clone was detected only once. The chain links TRBV28 to TRBJ2-3; a weak D match, TRBD2 (5 bases). CDR3 length equals 15 residues. The V and J ends lost 5 bases and 1 base respectively, with 13 bases between them. Germline values: CDR1 MDHEN, CDR2 SYDVKM. The CDR3 loop is CASSPRGEGTDTQYF. The CDR3 DNA follows: TGTGCCAGCAGTCCCCGGGGTGAGGGCACAGATACGCAGTATTTT.

The chain carries TRBV20-1 and TRBJ2-1; D gene unclear. V lost 3 bases and J lost 4, with 4 bases in between. The CDR3 totals 11 residues. From germline, CDR1 is DFQATT and CDR2 SNEGSKA (reference sequence). CDR3 sequence reads: CSARPYNEQFF. The CDR3 DNA follows: TGCAGTGCTAGGCCTTACAATGAGCAGTTCTTC.